These T cell receptor beta chains were read from a single sample in a study of blood T cell repertoires in COVID-19. The table came from immunoSEQ multiplex PCR; TCRdb's copy has only in-frame clones and leaves some out. The table has 120,000 to 150,000 clones, around 90% seen once. Sequencing was performed on peripheral blood. The receptors were sampled from a man aged 55 to 69 with active or convalescent COVID-19. CDR3s include the opening cysteine and the closing phenylalanine or tryptophan. D genes are given only for firm matches. Not all rows give a size; the values are once, few, many and, for expanded clones, a class.

clone_size j_call d_call v_call cdr3_aa cdr3_nt
NA TRBJ2-3 NA TRBV21-1 CASSTGLGRLAGVESTDTQYF TGTGCCAGCAGCACCGGGCTGGGACGACTAGCGGGAGTTGAAAGCACAGATACGCAGTATTTT
once TRBJ1-5 NA TRBV30 CAWSRLGNQPQHF TGTGCCTGGAGCCGATTAGGCAATCAGCCCCAGCATTTT
NA TRBJ2-1 TRBD2 TRBV5-1 CASSLPSGSQTYNEQFF TGCGCCAGCAGCTTACCTAGCGGGAGTCAGACCTACAATGAGCAGTTCTTC
NA TRBJ2-5 NA TRBV23-1 CASSRGAPQETQYF TGCGCCAGCAGTCGAGGAGCCCCTCAAGAGACCCAGTACTTC
many TRBJ2-3 TRBD1 TRBV4-1 CASSQLDRGRMRDTQYF TGCGCCAGCAGCCAATTAGACAGGGGGCGCATGAGGGATACGCAGTATTTT
NA TRBJ2-5 TRBD2 TRBV3-1/TRBV3-2 CASSQPGTSKETQYF TGTGCCAGCAGCCAACCCGGGACTAGTAAAGAGACCCAGTACTTC
few TRBJ2-1 TRBD2 TRBV9 CASSVRTSGSVNEQFF TGTGCCAGCAGCGTTCGGACTAGCGGGAGTGTAAATGAGCAGTTCTTC
NA TRBJ2-5 TRBD1 TRBV29-1 CSVTGTGAETQYF TGCAGCGTAACCGGGACAGGGGCGGAGACCCAGTACTTC
NA TRBJ1-3 TRBD1 TRBV11-2 CASVGQTGNTIYF TGTGCCAGCGTGGGACAGACTGGAAACACCATATATTTT
few TRBJ2-2 TRBD2 TRBV5-1 CASSWTSQSGELFF TGCGCCAGCAGCTGGACTAGCCAATCCGGGGAGCTGTTTTTT
NA TRBJ2-5 NA TRBV19 CATNSYGREETQYF TGTGCCACCAACAGCTACGGGCGGGAAGAGACCCAGTACTTC
NA TRBJ2-7 NA TRBV3-1/TRBV3-2 CASSLDGLCSYEQYF TGTGCCAGCAGCCTTGACGGACTCTGCTCCTACGAGCAGTACTTC
NA TRBJ2-2 TRBD2 TRBV28 CASNGLAGNGELFF TGTGCCAGCAATGGTCTAGCGGGAAACGGGGAGCTGTTTTTT
NA TRBJ1-4 NA TRBV6-2/TRBV6-3 CASSSTGEKLFF TGTGCCAGCAGTTCAACAGGGGAAAAACTGTTTTTT
NA TRBJ2-7 TRBD1 TRBV6-5 CASSIGQVSIEQYF TGTGCCAGCAGTATCGGACAGGTCTCTATCGAGCAGTACTTC
NA TRBJ2-7 TRBD1 TRBV18 CASSPQGQGPYEQYF TGTGCCAGCTCACCCCAGGGACAGGGACCCTACGAGCAGTACTTC
NA TRBJ2-7 NA TRBV5-1 CASSPQGFSYEQYF TGCGCCAGCAGCCCGCAGGGGTTCTCCTACGAGCAGTACTTC